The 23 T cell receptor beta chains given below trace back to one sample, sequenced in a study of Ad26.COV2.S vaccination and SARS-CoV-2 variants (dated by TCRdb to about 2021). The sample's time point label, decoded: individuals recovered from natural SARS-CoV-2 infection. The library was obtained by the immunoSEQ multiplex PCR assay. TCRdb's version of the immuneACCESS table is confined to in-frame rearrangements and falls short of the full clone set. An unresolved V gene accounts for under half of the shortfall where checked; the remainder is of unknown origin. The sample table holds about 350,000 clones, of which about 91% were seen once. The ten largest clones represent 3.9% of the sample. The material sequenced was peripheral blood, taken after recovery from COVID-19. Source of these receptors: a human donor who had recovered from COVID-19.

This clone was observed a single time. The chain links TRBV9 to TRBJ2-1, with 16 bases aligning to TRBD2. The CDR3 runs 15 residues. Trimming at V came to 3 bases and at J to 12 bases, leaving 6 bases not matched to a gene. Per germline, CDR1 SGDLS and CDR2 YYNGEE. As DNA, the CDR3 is TGTGCCAGCAGCGCCGGGACTAGCGGGGGGGTGGTGCAGTTCTTC. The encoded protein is CASSAGTSGGVVQFF.

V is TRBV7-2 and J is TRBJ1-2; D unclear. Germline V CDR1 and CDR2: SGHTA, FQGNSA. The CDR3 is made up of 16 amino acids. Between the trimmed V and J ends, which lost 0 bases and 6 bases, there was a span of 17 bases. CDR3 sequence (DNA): TGTGCCAGCAGCTTAGCGTACCAGGCGAGATCCGATGGCTACACCTTC. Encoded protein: CASSLAYQARSDGYTF.

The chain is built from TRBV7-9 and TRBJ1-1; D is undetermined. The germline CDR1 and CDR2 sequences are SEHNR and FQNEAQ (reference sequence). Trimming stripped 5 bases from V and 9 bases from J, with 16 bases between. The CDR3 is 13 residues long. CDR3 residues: CASSRPPGPKAFF. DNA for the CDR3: TGTGCCAGCAGCCGACCTCCTGGGCCGAAAGCTTTCTTT.

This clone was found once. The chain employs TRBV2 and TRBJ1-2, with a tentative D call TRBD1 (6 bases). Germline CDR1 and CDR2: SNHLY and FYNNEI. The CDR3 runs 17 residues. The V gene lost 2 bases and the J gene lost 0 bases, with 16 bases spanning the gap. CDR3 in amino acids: CASSENVKQGANYGYTF. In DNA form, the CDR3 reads TGTGCCAGCAGTGAAAATGTGAAACAGGGAGCTAACTATGGCTACACCTTC.

The CDR3 sequence is CASGQGMNTEAFF. The DNA of the CDR3 is TGTGCCAGCGGACAGGGAATGAACACTGAAGCTTTCTTT. The rearrangement joins TRBV14 to TRBJ1-1, with TRBD1 identical over 8 bases. There are 13 residues in the CDR3. CDR1 is SGHDN, CDR2 FVKESK, per germline. Germline trimming cut 8 bases from V and 0 bases from J; bases unmatched to any gene: 2.

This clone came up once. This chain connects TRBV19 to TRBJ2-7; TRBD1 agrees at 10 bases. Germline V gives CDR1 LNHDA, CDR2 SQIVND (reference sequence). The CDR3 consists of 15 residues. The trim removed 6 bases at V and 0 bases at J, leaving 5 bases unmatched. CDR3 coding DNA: TGTGCCAGTAGCTCCGGGACAGGGGTCTCCTACGAGCAGTACTTC. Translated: CASSSGTGVSYEQYF.

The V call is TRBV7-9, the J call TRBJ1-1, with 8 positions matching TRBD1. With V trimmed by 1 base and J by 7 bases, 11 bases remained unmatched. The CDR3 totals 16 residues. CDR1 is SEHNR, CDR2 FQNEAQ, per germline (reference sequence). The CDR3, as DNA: TGTGCCAGCAGCTTAGGAAGCGTGGCAGGGGGCAATGAAGCTTTCTTT. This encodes CASSLGSVAGGNEAFF.

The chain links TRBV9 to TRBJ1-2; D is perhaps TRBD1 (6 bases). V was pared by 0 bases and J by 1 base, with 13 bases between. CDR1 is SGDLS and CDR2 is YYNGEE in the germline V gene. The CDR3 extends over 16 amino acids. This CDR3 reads CASSVEPDRINYGYTF. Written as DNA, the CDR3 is TGTGCCAGCAGCGTAGAACCCGACAGGATTAACTATGGCTACACCTTC.

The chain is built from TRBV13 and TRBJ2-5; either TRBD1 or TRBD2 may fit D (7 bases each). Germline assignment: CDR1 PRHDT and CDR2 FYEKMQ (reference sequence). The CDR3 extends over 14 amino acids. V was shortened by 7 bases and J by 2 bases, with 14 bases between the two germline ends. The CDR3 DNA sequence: TGTGCCAGCACCCAGGGGGGGTCGCAAGAGACCCAGTACTTC. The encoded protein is CASTQGGSQETQYF.

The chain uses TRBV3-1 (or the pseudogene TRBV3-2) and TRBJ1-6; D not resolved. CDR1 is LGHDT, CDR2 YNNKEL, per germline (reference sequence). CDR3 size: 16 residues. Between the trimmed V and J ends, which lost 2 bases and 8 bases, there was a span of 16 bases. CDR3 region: CASSQPYMSRDSPLHF. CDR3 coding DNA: TGTGCCAGCAGCCAACCATACATGTCCCGGGATTCACCCCTCCACTTT.

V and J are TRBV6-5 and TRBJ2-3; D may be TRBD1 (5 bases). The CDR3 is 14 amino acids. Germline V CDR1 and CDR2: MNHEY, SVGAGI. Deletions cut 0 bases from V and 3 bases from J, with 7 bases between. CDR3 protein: CASSYSQGTDTQYF. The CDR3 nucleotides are TGTGCCAGCAGTTACTCCCAGGGTACAGATACGCAGTATTTT.

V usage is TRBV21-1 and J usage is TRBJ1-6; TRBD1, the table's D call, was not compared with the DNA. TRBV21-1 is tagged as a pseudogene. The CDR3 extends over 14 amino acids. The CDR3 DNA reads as TGTGCCAGAGTACAGAGCTCCTATAATTCACCCCTCCACTTT. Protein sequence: CARVQSSYNSPLHF.

This chain's CDR3 is CASSGSGWHSSYNEQFF. CDR3 in DNA: TGTGCCAGCAGCGGCAGCGGGTGGCATTCCTCCTACAATGAGCAGTTCTTC. The chain recombines TRBV9 with TRBJ2-1, with a weak D call TRBD2 (6 bases). V was trimmed by 3 bases and J by 0 bases, leaving 16 bases between them. The CDR3 length is 17 residues. Germline CDR1 and CDR2: SGDLS and YYNGEE. The entire variable domain, with the rest obtained from reference TRBV9 and TRBJ2-1, is as follows: DSGVTQTPKHLITATGQRVTLRCSPRSGDLSVYWYQQSLDQGLQFLIQYYNGEERAKGNILERFSAQQFPDLHSELNLSSLELGDSALYFCASSGSGWHSSYNEQFFGPGTRLTVL.

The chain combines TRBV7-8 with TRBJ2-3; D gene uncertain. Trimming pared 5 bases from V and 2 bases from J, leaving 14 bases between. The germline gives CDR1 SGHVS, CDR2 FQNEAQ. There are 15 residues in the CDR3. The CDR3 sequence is CASSAKIDSTDTQYF. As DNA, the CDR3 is TGTGCCAGCAGCGCCAAAATCGACTCCACAGATACGCAGTATTTT. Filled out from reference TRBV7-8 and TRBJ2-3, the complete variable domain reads GAGVSQSPRYKVAKRGQDVALRCDPISGHVSLFWYQQALGQGPEFLTYFQNEAQLDKSGLPSDRFFAERPEGSVSTLKIQRTQQEDSAVYLCASSAKIDSTDTQYFGPGTRLTVL.

The CDR3 nucleotides read TGTGCCAGCAGCTTAGGCAGGGGGATCATCGGGGAGCTGTTTTTT. It is translated as CASSLGRGIIGELFF. The J gene is TRBJ2-2, the V gene TRBV13; TRBD1 matches at 7 bases. Per the germline V gene, CDR1 is PRHDT and CDR2 is FYEKMQ (reference sequence). The V segment lost 0 bases and the J segment 7 bases; nucleotides outside the gene matches: 5. The CDR3 is 15 amino acids.

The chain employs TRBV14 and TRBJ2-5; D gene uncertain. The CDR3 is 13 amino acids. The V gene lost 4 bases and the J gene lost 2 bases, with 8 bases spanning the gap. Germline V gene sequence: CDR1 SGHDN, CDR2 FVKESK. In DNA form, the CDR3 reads TGTGCCAGCAGCCGGCAGACACAAGAGACCCAGTACTTC. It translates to CASSRQTQETQYF.

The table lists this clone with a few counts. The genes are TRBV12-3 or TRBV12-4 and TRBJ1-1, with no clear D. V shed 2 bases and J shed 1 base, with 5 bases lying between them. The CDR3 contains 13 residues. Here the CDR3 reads CASSLSENTEAFF. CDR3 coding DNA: TGTGCCAGCAGTTTATCGGAGAACACTGAAGCTTTCTTT.

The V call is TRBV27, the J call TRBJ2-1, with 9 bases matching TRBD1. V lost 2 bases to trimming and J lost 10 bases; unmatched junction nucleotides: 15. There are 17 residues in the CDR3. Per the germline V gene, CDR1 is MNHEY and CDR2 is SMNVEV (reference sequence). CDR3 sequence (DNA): TGTGCCAGCAGTTTAGTATCCGGGACAGGGATTTCCCGGGAGCAGTTCTTC. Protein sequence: CASSLVSGTGISREQFF.

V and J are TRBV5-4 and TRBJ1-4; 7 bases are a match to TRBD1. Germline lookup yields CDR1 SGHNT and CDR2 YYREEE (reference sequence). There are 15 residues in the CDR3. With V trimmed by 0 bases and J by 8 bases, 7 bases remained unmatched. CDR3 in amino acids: CASSLAYRGSEKLFF. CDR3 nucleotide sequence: TGTGCCAGCAGCTTGGCTTACAGGGGAAGCGAAAAACTGTTTTTT.

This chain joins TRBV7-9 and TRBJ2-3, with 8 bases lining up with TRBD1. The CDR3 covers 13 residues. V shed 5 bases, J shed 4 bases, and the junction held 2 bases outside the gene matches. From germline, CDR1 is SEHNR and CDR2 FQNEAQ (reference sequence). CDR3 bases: TGTGCCAGCAGCATACAGGGGGCAGATACGCAGTATTTT. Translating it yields CASSIQGADTQYF.

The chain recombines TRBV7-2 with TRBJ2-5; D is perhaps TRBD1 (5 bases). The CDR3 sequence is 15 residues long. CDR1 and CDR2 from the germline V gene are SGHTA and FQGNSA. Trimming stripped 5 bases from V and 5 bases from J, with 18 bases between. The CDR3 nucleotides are TGTGCCAGCAGCGCAGACAGTCATGTCCGGGAGACCCAGTACTTC. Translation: CASSADSHVRETQYF.

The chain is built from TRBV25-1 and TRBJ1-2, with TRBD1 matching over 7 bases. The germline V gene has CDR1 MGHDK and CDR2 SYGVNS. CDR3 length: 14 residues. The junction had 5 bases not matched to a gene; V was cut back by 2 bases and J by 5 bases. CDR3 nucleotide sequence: TGTGCCAGCAGTGAACATGGGACAGTTTATGGCTACACCTTC. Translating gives CASSEHGTVYGYTF.

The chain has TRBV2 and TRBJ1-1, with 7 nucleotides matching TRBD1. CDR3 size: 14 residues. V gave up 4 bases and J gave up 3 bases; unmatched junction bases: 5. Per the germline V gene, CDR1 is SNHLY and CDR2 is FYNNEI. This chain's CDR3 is CASSVVGGDTEAFF. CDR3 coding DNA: TGTGCCAGCAGTGTGGTAGGGGGCGACACTGAAGCTTTCTTT. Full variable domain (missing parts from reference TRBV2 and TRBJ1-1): EPEVTQTPSHQVTQMGQEVILRCVPISNHLYFYWYRQILGQKVEFLVSFYNNEISEKSEIFDDQFSVERPDGSNFTLKIRSTKLEDSAMYFCASSVVGGDTEAFFGQGTRLTVV.